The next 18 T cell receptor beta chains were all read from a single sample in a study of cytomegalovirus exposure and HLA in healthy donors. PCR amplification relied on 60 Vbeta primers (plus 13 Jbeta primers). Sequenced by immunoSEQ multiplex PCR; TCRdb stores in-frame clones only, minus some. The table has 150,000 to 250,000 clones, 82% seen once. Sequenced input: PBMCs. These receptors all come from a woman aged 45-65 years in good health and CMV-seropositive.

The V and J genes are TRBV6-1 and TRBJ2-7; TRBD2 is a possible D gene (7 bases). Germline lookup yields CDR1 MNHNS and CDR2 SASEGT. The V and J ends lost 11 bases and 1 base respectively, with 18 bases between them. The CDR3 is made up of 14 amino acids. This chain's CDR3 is CAVRGGGTSYEQYF. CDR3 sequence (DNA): TGTGCCGTCAGGGGAGGGGGGACGTCCTACGAGCAGTACTTC.

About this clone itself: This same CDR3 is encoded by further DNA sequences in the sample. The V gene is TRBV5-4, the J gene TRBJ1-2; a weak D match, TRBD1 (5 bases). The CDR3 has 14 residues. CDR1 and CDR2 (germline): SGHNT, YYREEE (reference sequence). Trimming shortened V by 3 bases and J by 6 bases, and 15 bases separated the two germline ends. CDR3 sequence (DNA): TGTGCCAGCAGCTCGAATCAGGGTAGAGATGGCTACACCTTC. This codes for CASSSNQGRDGYTF.

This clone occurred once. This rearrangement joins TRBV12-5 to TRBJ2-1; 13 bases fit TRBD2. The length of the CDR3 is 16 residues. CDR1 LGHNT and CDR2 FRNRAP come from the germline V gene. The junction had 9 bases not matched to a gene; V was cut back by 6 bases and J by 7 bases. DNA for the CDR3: TGTGCTAGTGGCCCCGGACTAGCGGGAGATAAAAATGAGCAGTTCTTC. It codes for CASGPGLAGDKNEQFF.

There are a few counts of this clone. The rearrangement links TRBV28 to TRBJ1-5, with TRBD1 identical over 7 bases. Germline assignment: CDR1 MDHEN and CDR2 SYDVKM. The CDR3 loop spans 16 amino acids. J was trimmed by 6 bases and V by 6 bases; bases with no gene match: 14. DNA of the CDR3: TGTGCCAGCAGCCGCGAGGTAAAGGGGGCGGTTCAGCCCCAGCATTTT. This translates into CASSREVKGAVQPQHF.

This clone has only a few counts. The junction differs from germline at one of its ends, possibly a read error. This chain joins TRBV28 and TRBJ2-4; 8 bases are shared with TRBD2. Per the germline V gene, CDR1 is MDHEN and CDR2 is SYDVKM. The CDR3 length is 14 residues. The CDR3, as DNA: TGTGCCAGCAGTCTCGGGGGGGCCAAAAACAGTCAGTACTTC. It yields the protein CASSLGGAKNSQYF.

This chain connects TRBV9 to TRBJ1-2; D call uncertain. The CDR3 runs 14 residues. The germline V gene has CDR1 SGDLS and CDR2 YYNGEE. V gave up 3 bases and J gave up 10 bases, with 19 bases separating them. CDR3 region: CASSAQTRSYFYTF. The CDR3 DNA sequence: TGTGCCAGCAGCGCCCAGACTCGTTCCTATTTCTACACCTTC.

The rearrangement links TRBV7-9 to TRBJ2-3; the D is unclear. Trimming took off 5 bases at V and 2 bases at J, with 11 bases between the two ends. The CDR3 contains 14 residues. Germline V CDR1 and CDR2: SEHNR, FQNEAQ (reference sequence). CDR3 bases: TGTGCCAGCAGCCCCTACAGTAACACAGATACGCAGTATTTT. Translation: CASSPYSNTDTQYF.

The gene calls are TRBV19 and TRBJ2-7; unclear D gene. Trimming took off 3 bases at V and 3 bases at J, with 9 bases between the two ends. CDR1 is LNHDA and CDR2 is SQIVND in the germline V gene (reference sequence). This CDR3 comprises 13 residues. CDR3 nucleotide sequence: TGTGCCAGTAGTATGGAGAGCTTCTACGAGCAGTACTTC. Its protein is CASSMESFYEQYF.

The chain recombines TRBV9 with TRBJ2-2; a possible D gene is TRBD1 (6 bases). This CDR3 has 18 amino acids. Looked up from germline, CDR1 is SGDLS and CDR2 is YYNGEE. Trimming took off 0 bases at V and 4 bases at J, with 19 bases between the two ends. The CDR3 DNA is TGTGCCAGCAGCGTAGCCCCACTGGGCAGGGGATTCACCGGGGAGCTGTTTTTT. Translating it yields CASSVAPLGRGFTGELFF.

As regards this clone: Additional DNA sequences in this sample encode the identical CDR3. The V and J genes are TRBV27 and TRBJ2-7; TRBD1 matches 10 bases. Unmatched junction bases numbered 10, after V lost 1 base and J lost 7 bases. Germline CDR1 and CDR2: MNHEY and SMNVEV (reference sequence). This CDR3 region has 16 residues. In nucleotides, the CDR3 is TGTGCCAGCAGTTTATATAAGGGACAGGGGATAGAGGAGCAGTACTTC. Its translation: CASSLYKGQGIEEQYF.

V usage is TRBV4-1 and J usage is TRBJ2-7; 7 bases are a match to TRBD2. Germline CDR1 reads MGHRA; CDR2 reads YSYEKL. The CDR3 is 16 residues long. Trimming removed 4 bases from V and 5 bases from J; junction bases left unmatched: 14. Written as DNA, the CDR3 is TGCGCCAGCAGCCCCGGGGAGGGGAGGCGAGTCCACGAGCAGTACTTC. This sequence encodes CASSPGEGRRVHEQYF.

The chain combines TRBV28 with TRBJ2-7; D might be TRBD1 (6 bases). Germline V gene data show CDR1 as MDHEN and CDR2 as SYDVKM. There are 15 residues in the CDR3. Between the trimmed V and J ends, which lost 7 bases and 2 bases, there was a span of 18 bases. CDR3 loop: CASTLGRQAPYEQYF. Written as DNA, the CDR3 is TGTGCCAGCACCCTCGGAAGACAGGCCCCCTACGAGCAGTACTTC.

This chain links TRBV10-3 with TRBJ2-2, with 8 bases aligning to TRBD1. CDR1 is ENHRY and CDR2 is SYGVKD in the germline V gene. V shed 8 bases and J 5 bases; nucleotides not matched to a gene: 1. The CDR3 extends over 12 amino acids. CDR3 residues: CAIQGATGELFF. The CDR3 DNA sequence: TGTGCCATCCAGGGGGCAACCGGGGAGCTGTTTTTT.

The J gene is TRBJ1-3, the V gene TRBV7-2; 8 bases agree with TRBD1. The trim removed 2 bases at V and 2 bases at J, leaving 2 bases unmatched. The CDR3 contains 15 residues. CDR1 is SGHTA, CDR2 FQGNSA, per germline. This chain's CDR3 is CASSLRQGTGNTIYF. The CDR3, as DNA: TGTGCCAGCAGCTTACGACAGGGGACTGGAAACACCATATATTTT. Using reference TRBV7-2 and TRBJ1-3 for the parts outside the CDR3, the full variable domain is GAGVSQSPSNKVTEKGKDVELRCDPISGHTALYWYRQSLGQGLEFLIYFQGNSAPDKSGLPSDRFSAERTGGSVSTLTIQRTQQEDSAVYLCASSLRQGTGNTIYFGEGSWLTVV.

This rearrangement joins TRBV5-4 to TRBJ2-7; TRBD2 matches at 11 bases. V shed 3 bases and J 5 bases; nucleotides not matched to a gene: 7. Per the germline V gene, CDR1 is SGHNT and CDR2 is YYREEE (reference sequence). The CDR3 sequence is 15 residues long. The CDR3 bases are TGTGCCAGCAGCTCACTTAGCGGGAGGGCCCACGAGCAGTACTTC. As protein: CASSSLSGRAHEQYF.

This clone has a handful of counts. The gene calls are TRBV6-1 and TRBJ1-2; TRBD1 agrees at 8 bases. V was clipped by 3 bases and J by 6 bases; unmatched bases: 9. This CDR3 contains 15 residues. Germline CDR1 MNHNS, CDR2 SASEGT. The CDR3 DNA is TGTGCCAGCAGTGAGCAGGGGGCACCATTCGATGGCTACACCTTC. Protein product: CASSEQGAPFDGYTF.

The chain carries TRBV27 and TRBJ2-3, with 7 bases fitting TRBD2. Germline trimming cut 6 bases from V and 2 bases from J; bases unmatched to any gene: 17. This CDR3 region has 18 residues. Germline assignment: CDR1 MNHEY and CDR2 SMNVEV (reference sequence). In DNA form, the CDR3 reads TGTGCCAGCAGAATGATCCCCGGGAGGCAGAAGTTCACAGATACGCAGTATTTT. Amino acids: CASRMIPGRQKFTDTQYF.

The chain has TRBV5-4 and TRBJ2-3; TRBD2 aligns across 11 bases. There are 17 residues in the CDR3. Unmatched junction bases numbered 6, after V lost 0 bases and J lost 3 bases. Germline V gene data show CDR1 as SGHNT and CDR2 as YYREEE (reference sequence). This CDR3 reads CASSLVLAGDQTDTQYF. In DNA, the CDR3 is TGTGCCAGCAGCTTGGTACTAGCGGGAGACCAGACAGATACGCAGTATTTT.